Listed below are T cell receptor beta chains from one sample, sequenced in a study of tissue T cells after allogeneic stem cell transplantation. TCRdb's copy holds only in-frame clones and misses some; the assay was immunoSEQ multiplex PCR. Among more than 20,000 clones, roughly 89% were seen once, and the ten largest hold roughly 2%. Sample: blood, taken before transplantation. The source is a male donor aged 60 or over who later had graft-versus-host disease after an allogeneic stem cell transplant. Each CDR3 is given with its conserved first and last residue. D genes are given only for firm matches. Some rows have no size entry. The others give once, few or many, or a class for an expanded clone.

D gene	V gene	clone size	J gene	CDR3 DNA	CDR3 protein
.	TRBV19	.	TRBJ1-2	TGTGCCACCAGCACGCTGGGCCGGCGCGACAACTATGGCTACACCTTC	CATSTLGRRDNYGYTF
.	TRBV5-1	.	TRBJ2-3	TGCGCCAGCAGCTTGTTTTGGGGGAGCACAGATACGCAGTATTTT	CASSLFWGSTDTQYF
.	TRBV6-6	.	TRBJ2-3	TGTGCCAGCAGTTACGAGGGGAGAGATACGCAGTATTTT	CASSYEGRDTQYF
.	TRBV9	.	TRBJ2-5	TGTGCCAGCAGCGTAGTATCCAGCGGAGAGACCCAGTACTTC	CASSVVSSGETQYF
TRBD2	TRBV10-2	.	TRBJ2-3	TGCGCCAGCAGTGAGGCTAGCGGGGTATCTGGCACAGATACGCAGTATTTT	CASSEASGVSGTDTQYF
.	TRBV21-1	once	TRBJ2-1	TGTGCCAGCAGCAAGCTAGCGGGAGGGCACGAGCAGTTCTTC	CASSKLAGGHEQFF
TRBD1	TRBV18	once	TRBJ1-4	TGTGCCAGCTCACCCAGACAGGGTGAAAAACTGTTTTTT	CASSPRQGEKLFF
TRBD1	TRBV5-1	.	TRBJ2-1	TGCGCCAGCAGCCACTTCCGAGGGGGCGGAGGTAGGGATGAGCAGTTCTTC	CASSHFRGGGGRDEQFF
.	TRBV18	.	TRBJ1-1	TGTGCCAGCTCCCTCGGGGGCCGGGGCACTGAAGCTTTCTTT	CASSLGGRGTEAFF
TRBD2	TRBV5-1	.	TRBJ2-5	TGCGCCAGCAGCTTCAGTCTAGCGGGGGTTAGTGGGCAAGAGACCCAGTACTTC	CASSFSLAGVSGQETQYF
TRBD1	TRBV5-1	.	TRBJ1-5	TGCGCCAGCAGCAAGACAGGGGATAGCAATCAGCCCCAGCATTTT	CASSKTGDSNQPQHF
TRBD2	TRBV28	.	TRBJ2-2	TGTGCCAGCACCCCATCTGCGGGAGTTTGGGGAACCGGGGAGCTGTTTTTT	CASTPSAGVWGTGELFF
.	TRBV7-9	.	TRBJ1-2	TGTGCCAGCAGCTTAGGTGGGGCCGGCTACACCTTC	CASSLGGAGYTF
TRBD1	TRBV5-6	.	TRBJ1-2	TGTGCCAGCAGCCATAGACAGGGGGCGAACTATGGCTACACCTTC	CASSHRQGANYGYTF
.	TRBV7-2	.	TRBJ1-6	TGTGCCAGCAGCTTAAAATCAGGGGCAAATTCACCCCTCCACTTT	CASSLKSGANSPLHF
.	TRBV29-1	.	TRBJ2-3	TGCAGCGGCATGGAGGCAACAGATACGCAGTATTTT	CSGMEATDTQYF
TRBD2	TRBV10-3	.	TRBJ2-7	TGTGCCATCCGGGCAGCGCGCGGGGGGCCTGGAGAGCAGTACTTC	CAIRAARGGPGEQYF
.	TRBV5-5	.	TRBJ2-4	TGTGCCAGCAATATACCGTCCGGGAACATTCAGTACTTC	CASNIPSGNIQYF
.	TRBV6-1	once	TRBJ1-1	TGTGCCAGCAGTGAGGGGGAGGGGTGGAGGGCTTTCTTT	CASSEGEGWRAFF
.	TRBV3-1/TRBV3-2	.	TRBJ1-5	TGTGCCAGCAGCCAAGGGCGAAATGGACAGCGGAGCAATCAGCCCCAGCATTTT	CASSQGRNGQRSNQPQHF
.	TRBV19	.	TRBJ1-1	TGTGCCAGTAGTGGGCCCGGGGAGGGCACTGAAGCTTTCTTT	CASSGPGEGTEAFF
TRBD1	TRBV6-6	.	TRBJ1-1	TGTGCCAGCAGTCCCACAGGGGCCACTGAAGCTTTCTTT	CASSPTGATEAFF
TRBD2	TRBV19	.	TRBJ2-1	TGTGCCACCGGGGGGGGACCTAACAATGAGCAGTTCTTC	CATGGGPNNEQFF
TRBD2	TRBV18	.	TRBJ2-7	TGTGCCAGCTCACCACGTACGGTAGCGGGATACGACGAGCAGTACTTC	CASSPRTVAGYDEQYF
TRBD2	TRBV7-6	.	TRBJ2-3	TGTGCCAGCAGCCCCCCAACGAGTAGCGGGGGTGGTGGAGATACGCAGTATTTT	CASSPPTSSGGGGDTQYF
.	TRBV6-5	.	TRBJ2-2	TGTGCCAGCAGCCCCGGGACGGTGAACACCGGGGAGCTGTTTTTT	CASSPGTVNTGELFF
.	TRBV9	.	TRBJ1-4	TGTGCCAGCAGCGCTGGGACGCGTGGGGAAAAACTGTTTTTT	CASSAGTRGEKLFF
.	TRBV28	.	TRBJ2-1	TGTGCCAGCGGGCGGGTAAGCTCCTACAATGAGCAGTTCTTC	CASGRVSSYNEQFF
TRBD1	TRBV20-1	.	TRBJ1-5	TGCAGTGCTAGTAGGGGGCGTATCGATCAGCCCCAGCATTTT	CSASRGRIDQPQHF
.	TRBV2	.	TRBJ1-1	TGTGCCAGTGGGGAGACCATGAACACTGAAGCTTTCTTT	CASGETMNTEAFF
.	TRBV3-1/TRBV3-2	.	TRBJ2-5	TGTGCCAGCAGCGCCTCAGGGATCAGGGCGGCCCAGTACTTC	CASSASGIRAAQYF
.	TRBV10-3	once	TRBJ1-1	TGTGCCATCTCGACCCAGGGTGACACTGAAGCTTTCTTT	CAISTQGDTEAFF
TRBD2	TRBV5-4	.	TRBJ2-3	TGTGCCAGCAGCGGGTCTGAGCGGGGGGGCGGTACGCAGTATTTT	CASSGSERGGGTQYF
.	TRBV4-3	.	TRBJ1-1	TGCGCCAGCAGCCAAGATGTCCGTCCGAACACTGAAGCTTTCTTT	CASSQDVRPNTEAFF
.	TRBV7-8	few	TRBJ1-5	TGTGCCAGCAGCCACGGGCCCAATCAGCCCCAGCATTTT	CASSHGPNQPQHF
.	TRBV21-1	.	TRBJ2-5	TGTGCCAGCAGCAAAGGTAGGGGCTCCCCGGCCCAAGAGACCCAGTACTTC	CASSKGRGSPAQETQYF
TRBD2	TRBV4-2	.	TRBJ2-5	TGTGCCAGCAGCCATAACTACGGGGGGATAGAGACCCAGTACTTC	CASSHNYGGIETQYF
.	TRBV5-1	.	TRBJ2-1	TGCGCCACCTCCCCCGGAGACAACTACAATGAGCAGTTCTTC	CATSPGDNYNEQFF
.	TRBV5-1	.	TRBJ2-3	TGCGCCAGCAGTCAGACAGATACGCAGTATTTT	CASSQTDTQYF
.	TRBV5-1	.	TRBJ2-5	TGCGCCAGCAGTTACCCGGGACAAAAAGAGACCCAGTACTTC	CASSYPGQKETQYF
TRBD2	TRBV5-1	.	TRBJ2-1	TGCGCCAGCAGCCCTGGGGGGGCCTACAATGAGCAGTTCTTC	CASSPGGAYNEQFF
.	TRBV6-5	once	TRBJ1-5	TGTGCCAGCATCGGAATAGAATGGGGCAATCAGCCCCAGCATTTT	CASIGIEWGNQPQHF
.	TRBV5-3	once	TRBJ2-7	TGTGCCAGAAGCTTAGGGTGCTCCTACGAGCAGTACTTC	CARSLGCSYEQYF
.	TRBV5-4	few	TRBJ2-3	TGTGCCAGCAGCTCCAGGGGTGAGGGCACAGATACGCAGTATTTT	CASSSRGEGTDTQYF
.	TRBV24-1	few	TRBJ1-5	TGTGCCACCAGGCCTCGGAGGGCAGGGAGGGATCAGCCCCAGCATTTT	CATRPRRAGRDQPQHF
.	TRBV27	.	TRBJ2-7	TGTGCCAGCAGATCACTGCGGGGTGACCCCTACGAGCAGTACTTC	CASRSLRGDPYEQYF
TRBD1	TRBV7-7	.	TRBJ2-2	TGTGCCAGCAGCCCCAACCCGGGACAGCTACACGGGGGGGAGCTGTTTTTT	CASSPNPGQLHGGELFF
.	TRBV7-9	.	TRBJ2-7	TGTGCCAGCAGCTTAAGTCGGATCTCCTACGAGCAGTACTTC	CASSLSRISYEQYF
TRBD1	TRBV5-1	.	TRBJ1-6	TGCGCCAGCAGGTCTGAGACAGGGTTGAATTCACCCCTCCACTTT	CASRSETGLNSPLHF